These 20 T cell receptor beta chains were all obtained from the same sample, sequenced in a study of cytomegalovirus exposure and HLA in healthy donors (dated by TCRdb to about 2017). The library was made by the immunoSEQ multiplex PCR assay. The multiplex PCR relied on a mix of 60 forward primers for TCR Vbeta segments and 13 reverse primers for TCR Jbeta segments. Not all clones reach the TCRdb copy of this immuneACCESS table, which keeps in-frame sequences only. Checked studies attribute under half of the gap to unresolved V genes and leave the rest unexplained. The sample table contains 150,000 to 200,000 clones; only one count was recorded for 70% to 80% of them. Of the sample, 2.9% is held by the ten largest clones. Input material: PBMCs. The source is a male donor in good health and CMV-seronegative.

The chain carries TRBV27 and TRBJ1-4; 7 bases agree with TRBD1. This CDR3 spans 15 amino acids. The ends lost 3 bases at V and 8 bases at J; junction bases unmatched: 9. Germline-derived CDR1 and CDR2 are MNHEY and SMNVEV (reference sequence). In DNA, the CDR3 is TGTGCCAGCAGTTTGCTACAGGGGCAGGGCGAAAAACTGTTTTTT. Protein sequence: CASSLLQGQGEKLFF.

V gene TRBV19 combines with J gene TRBJ2-5, with TRBD1 matching 7 bases. Germline CDR1 and CDR2: LNHDA and SQIVND (reference sequence). Germline trimming cut 6 bases from V and 4 bases from J; bases unmatched to any gene: 5. This CDR3 spans 13 amino acids. Here the CDR3 DNA reads TGTGCCAGTAGAGACAGGGCACGAGAGACCCAGTACTTC. Protein sequence: CASRDRARETQYF.

The chain has TRBV12-5 and TRBJ1-1; D gene uncertain. Germline values: CDR1 LGHNT, CDR2 FRNRAP. This CDR3 comprises 13 residues. Trimming removed 1 base from V and 2 bases from J, with 5 bases in between. CDR3 bases: TGTGCTAGTGGTTTGGGCAGAAACACTGAAGCTTTCTTT. It codes for CASGLGRNTEAFF.

The chain has TRBV7-2 and TRBJ2-2, with D possibly TRBD1 on 7 matching bases. The CDR3 is 15 amino acids. V was shortened by 2 bases and J by 4 bases, with 11 bases between the two germline ends. The germline CDR1 and CDR2 sequences are SGHTA and FQGNSA. The CDR3 DNA reads as TGTGCCAGCAGCTTATCAGGGGGAGGCACCGGGGAGCTGTTTTTT. Translation: CASSLSGGGTGELFF.

The V call is TRBV6-5, the J call TRBJ2-3; weak D call: TRBD1 (5 bases). The ends were cut back, 0 bases at V and 6 bases at J, with 10 bases in the middle. The CDR3 loop spans 14 amino acids. The germline V gene has CDR1 MNHEY and CDR2 SVGAGI. In DNA form, the CDR3 reads TGTGCCAGCAGTTACTCCAGGGTGGGGGATACGCAGTATTTT. Protein: CASSYSRVGDTQYF.

The rearrangement joins TRBV7-2 to TRBJ1-1; 9 bases line up with TRBD1. This CDR3 comprises 17 residues. The V gene end was trimmed by 3 bases and the J gene end by 1 base; junction bases not matched to a gene: 9. Germline CDR1 reads SGHTA; CDR2 reads FQGNSA. This chain's CDR3 is CASSLDGQGTANTEAFF. For the CDR3, the DNA is TGTGCCAGCAGCTTGGACGGACAGGGGACGGCGAACACTGAAGCTTTCTTT.

The V gene is TRBV9, the J gene TRBJ2-7; tentatively, D is TRBD2 (6 bases). The V gene's germline CDR1 is SGDLS and CDR2 YYNGEE. This CDR3 is 15 amino acids long. Trimming cost V 7 bases and J 0 bases, with 17 bases left between them. CDR3 nucleotides: TGTGCCAGCGCTACCTCTAGCGCCTTCTCCTACGAGCAGTACTTC. It specifies CASATSSAFSYEQYF.

Only a few counts were recorded for this clone. V usage is TRBV6-1 and J usage is TRBJ1-1, with 10 bases that match TRBD1. This CDR3 has 17 amino acids. J gave up 2 bases and V 4 bases, and 10 bases lay outside the gene matches. Germline-derived CDR1 and CDR2 are MNHNS and SASEGT. The CDR3 DNA reads TGTGCCAGCAGTGCCCGTGACAGGGGGCCCGTCAACACTGAAGCTTTCTTT. It translates to CASSARDRGPVNTEAFF.

This clone was recorded only once. The genes are TRBV10-1 and TRBJ2-7; possibly TRBD2 for D (6 bases). Germline V gene lookup returns CDR1 WNHNN and CDR2 SYGVQD (reference sequence). This CDR3 has 14 residues. Trimming took off 5 bases at V and 2 bases at J, with 13 bases between the two ends. The CDR3 loop is CASSPGTGAYEQYF. CDR3 bases: TGCGCCAGCAGTCCCGGGACTGGTGCCTACGAGCAGTACTTC.

This chain uses TRBV11-2 with TRBJ1-2; TRBD1 might be the D (5 bases). CDR1 and CDR2 (germline): SGHAT, FQNNGV. V lost 0 bases to trimming and J lost 6 bases, with 8 bases between them. CDR3 size: 13 residues. CDR3: CASSLEGVNGYTF. CDR3 DNA: TGTGCCAGCAGCTTAGAAGGGGTGAATGGCTACACCTTC.

V and J are TRBV28 and TRBJ2-3; 15 nucleotides match TRBD2. The germline V gene encodes CDR1 MDHEN and CDR2 SYDVKM. Unmatched junction bases numbered 5, after V lost 4 bases and J lost 3 bases. This CDR3 has 17 residues. CDR3: CASSSGGLAGGTDTQYF. In nucleotides, the CDR3 is TGTGCCAGCAGTTCGGGGGGACTAGCGGGAGGTACAGATACGCAGTATTTT.

This sequence joins TRBV6-1 and TRBJ1-2; 9 nucleotides agree with TRBD1. V lost 5 bases, J lost 8 bases, and 6 bases stayed unmatched. Germline values: CDR1 MNHNS, CDR2 SASEGT. This CDR3 contains 13 residues. CDR3 coding DNA: TGTGCCAGCAGTTCCCGACAGGGGGAGGGCTACACCTTC. Translating it yields CASSSRQGEGYTF.

Here the CDR3 DNA reads TGTGCCAGCAGTTCAACAGGGTTGGGCGAGCAGTACTTC. This encodes CASSSTGLGEQYF. The rearrangement uses TRBV25-1 and TRBJ2-7; D possibly corresponds to TRBD1 (6 bases). CDR1 is MGHDK and CDR2 is SYGVNS in the germline V gene. Trimming took off 5 bases at V and 6 bases at J, with 14 bases between the two ends. The length of the CDR3 is 13 residues.

The CDR3 spells CASSPSTGELFF. CDR3 nucleotides: TGTGCCAGCAGCCCTTCCACCGGGGAGCTGTTTTTT. The chain has TRBV7-9 and TRBJ2-2, with D unclear. This CDR3 contains 12 residues. The germline gives CDR1 SEHNR, CDR2 FQNEAQ (reference sequence). V lost 5 bases, J lost 4 bases, and 5 bases lay in between.

This chain joins TRBV30 and TRBJ1-6; TRBD1 might be the D (6 bases). Germline loops: CDR1 GTSNPN, CDR2 SVGIG (reference sequence). Trimming cost V 7 bases and J 8 bases, with 15 bases left between them. This CDR3 comprises 13 residues. The CDR3 sequence is CALIQGWHSPLHF. CDR3 bases: TGTGCCTTGATTCAGGGGTGGCATTCACCCCTCCACTTT.

V usage is TRBV19 and J usage is TRBJ1-5; no definite D call. There are 15 residues in the CDR3. Germline CDR1 and CDR2: LNHDA and SQIVND (reference sequence). Trimming removed 3 bases from V and 10 bases from J, with 19 bases in between. The CDR3 reads CASSIVTLLRDPQHF. In DNA, the CDR3 is TGTGCCAGTAGTATTGTAACCCTACTGAGGGATCCCCAGCATTTT.

This clone was seen a handful of times. The chain uses TRBV7-6 and TRBJ2-3; D unresolved. Trimming cost V 4 bases and J 2 bases, with 4 bases left between them. The germline CDR1 and CDR2 sequences are SGHVS and FNYEAQ. The CDR3 contains 12 residues. CDR3 protein: CASSSLTDTQYF. The CDR3 nucleotides are TGTGCCAGCAGCTCCCTCACAGATACGCAGTATTTT.

The sample holds one count of this clone. V gene TRBV28 combines with J gene TRBJ2-5, with D possibly being TRBD1 (5 bases). Trimming cost V 7 bases and J 5 bases, with 11 bases left between them. CDR1 and CDR2 from the germline V gene are MDHEN and SYDVKM. CDR3 length equals 12 residues. This chain's CDR3 is CASIGVFETQYF. The CDR3 DNA is TGTGCCAGCATAGGGGTTTTTGAGACCCAGTACTTC.

The chain is built from TRBV29-1 and TRBJ2-4; 10 nucleotides line up with TRBD1. This CDR3 is 15 amino acids long. CDR1 is SQVTM and CDR2 is ANQGSEA in the germline V gene. Losses at the gene ends were 2 bases for V and 7 bases for J; bases not matched to a gene: 8. CDR3 region: CSVESRQGAANIQYF. For the CDR3, the DNA is TGCAGCGTTGAATCCCGACAGGGGGCGGCGAACATTCAGTACTTC.

This chain joins TRBV25-1 and TRBJ2-3; tentatively, D is TRBD1 (6 bases). The CDR3 loop spans 15 amino acids. The germline V gene has CDR1 MGHDK and CDR2 SYGVNS. V dropped 1 base and J dropped 7 bases, with 15 bases sitting between them. CDR3 in DNA: TGTGCCAGCAGTGAATTAAACAGGGATTGGAATACGCAGTATTTT. It is translated as CASSELNRDWNTQYF.